The 8 T cell receptor beta chains in this list originate from one sample, sequenced in a study of response to subunit inactivated influenza vaccine. In TCRdb, the RT-PCR reads were re-called with MiXCR into one record per CDR3 protein. This table holds around 500,000 distinct CDR3 sequences, roughly 9.7% found once. The source was PBMCs from blood, collected 45 days after vaccination. These receptors were taken from a man aged 50 to 60 who received an inactivated influenza vaccine.

This clonotype showed up many times. The chain combines TRBV7-2 with TRBJ2-3; D is ambiguous. The CDR3 totals 12 residues. Trimming pared 1 base from V and 7 bases from J, leaving 6 bases between. The germline gives CDR1 SGHTA, CDR2 FQGNSA. CDR3 DNA: TGTGCCAGCAGCTTAGGCCTCAATACGCAGTATTTT. Protein sequence: CASSLGLNTQYF.

This clonotype was counted at least ten times. The chain recombines TRBV20-1 with TRBJ2-7, with a possible D match to TRBD1 (6 bases). Germline CDR1 is DFQATT and CDR2 is SNEGSKA (reference sequence). The CDR3 spans 15 residues. V was shortened by 0 bases and J by 0 bases, with 12 bases between the two germline ends. The CDR3 coding sequence is TGCAGTGCTAGAGAATGGGGGACATCCTCCTACGAGCAGTACTTC. Its protein is CSAREWGTSSYEQYF.

The chain has TRBV28 and TRBJ2-7; possibly TRBD1 for D (7 bases). Germline CDR1 reads MDHEN; CDR2 reads SYDVKM. V was trimmed by 5 bases and J by 11 bases, leaving 16 bases between them. The CDR3 extends over 12 amino acids. The CDR3 coding sequence is TGTGCCAGCAGTACGGGGGACAGAGTTAAGTACTTC. It specifies CASSTGDRVKYF.

This clonotype was seen ten or more times. This sequence joins TRBV29-1 and TRBJ2-3; the D gene could be TRBD1 or TRBD2 (5 bases each). V lost 5 bases, J lost 6 bases, and 12 bases lay in between. CDR3 length equals 12 residues. CDR1 SQVTM and CDR2 ANQGSEA come from the germline V gene. CDR3 nucleotide sequence: TGCAGCGTTTCCGGGACGCGTGATACGCAGTATTTT. Protein sequence: CSVSGTRDTQYF.

The chain uses TRBV20-1 and TRBJ1-2, with 9 bases lining up with TRBD1. This CDR3 is 15 amino acids long. The trim removed 5 bases at V and 2 bases at J, leaving 9 bases unmatched. Germline values: CDR1 DFQATT, CDR2 SNEGSKA (reference sequence). The CDR3, as DNA: TGCAGTGCTCTGCCCCCCGGACAGGGGAACTATGGCTACACCTTC. Its protein is CSALPPGQGNYGYTF.

This clonotype appeared many times. The chain recombines TRBV20-1 with TRBJ1-5, with D possibly being TRBD1 (6 bases). V gave up 0 bases and J gave up 6 bases, with 18 bases separating them. CDR3 size: 16 residues. Germline V gene data show CDR1 as DFQATT and CDR2 as SNEGSKA (reference sequence). The CDR3 nucleotides read TGCAGTGCTAGAGACCCCGCACAGGGAACGACTCAGCCCCAGCATTTT. Amino acids: CSARDPAQGTTQPQHF.

The chain uses TRBV9 and TRBJ2-3, with 8 bases aligning to TRBD1. The germline CDR1 and CDR2 sequences are SGDLS and YYNGEE. With 0 bases clipped from V and 2 bases from J, the junction kept 2 bases outside the gene matches. The CDR3 has 15 residues. CDR3 sequence reads: CASSVGTGNTDTQYF. The CDR3 bases are TGTGCCAGCAGCGTAGGGACAGGGAACACAGATACGCAGTATTTT.

Remarks on this clonotype: This sequence may be a read error, since a much larger clone differs from it by one base. The chain is built from TRBV10-2 and TRBJ1-1; D is ambiguous. Per the germline V gene, CDR1 is WSHSY and CDR2 is SAAADI. The CDR3 loop spans 14 amino acids. CDR3 in amino acids: CASRTGVWNTEDFF. The CDR3 DNA follows: TGCGCCAGCAGGACGGGTGTATGGAACACTGAAGATTTCTTT.